This T cell receptor (beta chain) was sequenced during a study of T cells in localized non-small cell lung cancer. General observations from the study: A single tumor region was sequenced, leaving heterogeneity possible. The study detected a median approximately 54 of the top 100 tumor clones in adjacent lung. It was uninvolved adjacent lung that showed the highest T cell clonality, exceeding tumor.

Comment on this clone: What it recognizes is unknown.

CDR1 and CDR2 (germline): SGHRS, YFSETQ. The CDR3 consists of 15 residues. Trimming at V came to 2 bases and at J to 4 bases, leaving 5 bases not matched to a gene. TCRdb's copy holds only in-frame clones and misses some; the assay was immunoSEQ multiplex PCR. The sample lists around 83,000 clones; 80% to 90% were seen once. The chain links TRBV5-1 to TRBJ1-1; 10 nucleotides line up with TRBD1. The clonotype comes from a man aged 40-75 years with stage I squamous cell lung carcinoma. The sequences come from peripheral blood, collected before any cancer treatment. CDR3 residues: CASSFGQGGGTEAFF. DNA of the CDR3: TGCGCCAGCAGCTTTGGACAGGGGGGAGGCACTGAAGCTTTCTTT. The full variable domain, rest sourced from reference TRBV5-1 and TRBJ1-1, is KAGVTQTPRYLIKTRGQQVTLSCSPISGHRSVSWYQQTPGQGLQFLFEYFSETQRNKGNFPGRFSGRQFSNSRSEMNVSTLELGDSALYLCASSFGQGGGTEAFFGQGTRLTVV.